This T cell receptor beta chain comes out of a study of T cell responses to AZD1222 COVID-19 vaccine. General study points: Every sample of the repertoires postdated the peak T cell response.

Worth noting for this clone: Its antigen is undetermined.

The table came from immunoSEQ multiplex PCR; TCRdb's copy has only in-frame clones and leaves some out. This table has 98,000 or so clones, roughly 86% appearing once. CDR3 length: 15 residues. Germline V lookup: CDR1 WNHNN, CDR2 SYGVQD (reference sequence). Trimming removed 8 bases from V and 8 bases from J; junction bases left unmatched: 8. The specimen comprised peripheral blood, sampled 28 days after the second dose of the MenACWY control vaccine. This rearrangement joins TRBV10-1 to TRBJ2-1, with TRBD2 matching 14 bases. The sequence was collected from an adult who received the MenACWY meningococcal vaccine as a control. The CDR3 is CASSDGTSGGYEQFF. As DNA, the CDR3 is TGCGCCAGCTCCGATGGGACTAGCGGGGGCTATGAGCAGTTCTTC.